The 24 T cell receptor beta chains below all came from one sample that was sequenced in a study of blood T cell repertoires in COVID-19 (dated by TCRdb to about 2020). Library method: the immunoSEQ multiplex PCR assay. TCRdb retrieved this table from immuneACCESS and kept in-frame rearrangements only. Not all clones are present; in checked studies, unresolved V genes account for under half, and no reason is known for the remainder. The sample has about 250,000 clones on record, around 82% of them singletons. The ten biggest clones cover 3% to 4% of the sample. Sequencing was performed on PBMCs or T cells enriched from blood (not recorded which). These TCRs come from a woman aged 40 to 50 who had been exposed to COVID-19.

This chain's CDR3 is CASSSAAGAYEQYF. In nucleotides, the CDR3 is TGTGCCAGCAGCTCGGCAGCGGGGGCCTACGAGCAGTACTTC. This sequence joins TRBV11-2 and TRBJ2-7; TRBD2 agrees at 8 bases. Germline trimming cut 4 bases from V and 2 bases from J; bases unmatched to any gene: 4. The germline CDR1 and CDR2 sequences are SGHAT and FQNNGV. CDR3 length: 14 amino acids.

This chain links TRBV27 with TRBJ2-7; TRBD2 matches at 9 bases. With 2 bases clipped from V and 3 bases from J, the junction kept 5 bases outside the gene matches. The CDR3 is made up of 15 amino acids. Per the germline V gene, CDR1 is MNHEY and CDR2 is SMNVEV (reference sequence). The CDR3 spells CASSLVGTSIYEQYF. The CDR3 bases are TGTGCCAGCAGTTTAGTTGGGACTAGCATCTACGAGCAGTACTTC.

The chain carries TRBV10-3 and TRBJ1-1, with 8 bases lining up with TRBD1. The CDR3 has 16 amino acids. CDR1 is ENHRY and CDR2 is SYGVKD in the germline V gene. V was pared by 2 bases and J by 5 bases, with 10 bases of the junction left unmatched. CDR3 bases: TGTGCCATCAGTGAGGGCCTGGGTACAGGGGGGACTGAAGCTTTCTTT. Amino acids: CAISEGLGTGGTEAFF.

The chain couples TRBV10-3 to TRBJ2-2; no clear D gene. The V end was cut by 8 bases, the J end by 2 bases, with 6 bases between. Germline assignment: CDR1 ENHRY and CDR2 SYGVKD. The CDR3 sequence is 12 residues long. Written as DNA, the CDR3 is TGTGCCATCTGGGCTAACACCGGGGAGCTGTTTTTT. This translates into CAIWANTGELFF.

This chain joins TRBV6-5 and TRBJ1-2, with D unresolved. This CDR3 spans 15 amino acids. Trimming removed 7 bases from V and 0 bases from J, with 15 bases in between. Germline V gives CDR1 MNHEY, CDR2 SVGAGI. CDR3 loop: CASTLMEPPNYGYTF. CDR3 sequence (DNA): TGTGCCAGCACCCTAATGGAGCCTCCTAACTATGGCTACACCTTC.

The chain is built from TRBV6-2 or TRBV6-3 and TRBJ2-3, with 9 bases identical to TRBD2. V was pared by 6 bases and J by 2 bases, with 18 bases of the junction left unmatched. From germline, CDR1 is MNHEY and CDR2 SVGEGT. The CDR3 has 19 amino acids. The CDR3 nucleotides are TGTGCCAGCAGCCCGACCGGATTAGCGGGGGTATGGTACACAGATACGCAGTATTTT. Its protein product is CASSPTGLAGVWYTDTQYF.

The V gene is TRBV5-1, the J gene TRBJ2-5; TRBD2 matches at 7 bases. Germline-derived CDR1 and CDR2 are SGHRS and YFSETQ. The CDR3 consists of 15 residues. Trimming at V came to 0 bases and at J to 4 bases, leaving 6 bases not matched to a gene. Here the CDR3 reads CASSLDAGERETQYF. CDR3 coding DNA: TGCGCCAGCAGCTTGGATGCGGGGGAGCGAGAGACCCAGTACTTC. The whole variable domain, remainder taken from reference TRBV5-1 and TRBJ2-5, is KAGVTQTPRYLIKTRGQQVTLSCSPISGHRSVSWYQQTPGQGLQFLFEYFSETQRNKGNFPGRFSGRQFSNSRSEMNVSTLELGDSALYLCASSLDAGERETQYFGPGTRLLVL.

This clone is a singleton in its sample. The V and J genes are TRBV4-3 and TRBJ1-1, with 10 bases identical to TRBD1. V shed 6 bases and J 0 bases; nucleotides not matched to a gene: 13. CDR3 size: 18 residues. The germline gives CDR1 LGHNA, CDR2 YSLEER. The CDR3 coding sequence is TGCGCCAGCAGGCGAATTACCGGGGGACAGGGGATGAACACTGAAGCTTTCTTT. It is translated as CASRRITGGQGMNTEAFF.

The chain joins TRBV2 to TRBJ2-4; TRBD1 aligns across 7 bases. After removal of 5 bases from V and 3 bases from J, the junction contained 13 bases not matched to a gene. In germline, CDR1 is SNHLY, CDR2 FYNNEI. The CDR3 has 17 amino acids. CDR3 bases: TGTGCCAGCAGTCCACGACAGGGTTGGGTGGACAAAAACATTCAGTACTTC. Residues: CASSPRQGWVDKNIQYF.

This rearrangement joins TRBV5-6 to TRBJ2-3, with TRBD1 as a possible D gene (5 bases). This CDR3 comprises 14 residues. Between the trimmed V and J ends, which lost 4 bases and 5 bases, there was a span of 14 bases. Germline V lookup: CDR1 SGHDT, CDR2 YYEEEE. The CDR3 bases are TGTGCCAGCAGCATCAGTGGGGCTGGAGATACGCAGTATTTT. Translation gives CASSISGAGDTQYF. The full variable domain, in which reference TRBV5-6 and TRBJ2-3 provide the parts outside the CDR3, is DAGVTQSPTHLIKTRGQQVTLRCSPKSGHDTVSWYQQALGQGPQFIFQYYEEEERQRGNFPDRFSGHQFPNYSSELNVNALLLGDSALYLCASSISGAGDTQYFGPGTRLTVL.

The CDR3 here is CASSQTLGPQWGGYTF. The CDR3 DNA reads as TGCGCCAGCAGCCAGACCCTAGGACCGCAATGGGGCGGCTACACCTTC. The chain combines TRBV4-3 with TRBJ1-2, with D tentatively TRBD1 (5 bases). CDR3 length equals 16 residues. The V gene lost 3 bases and the J gene lost 8 bases, with 22 bases spanning the gap. CDR1 and CDR2 (germline): LGHNA, YSLEER.

The gene calls are TRBV7-9 and TRBJ1-1; D might be TRBD1 (6 bases). The V end was cut by 4 bases, the J end by 9 bases, with 9 bases between. The CDR3 runs 11 residues. Per germline, CDR1 SEHNR and CDR2 FQNEAQ (reference sequence). Here the CDR3 reads CASSSDRKAFF. CDR3 sequence (DNA): TGTGCCAGCAGCTCAGACAGGAAAGCTTTCTTT. Together with reference TRBV7-9 and TRBJ1-1, the CDR3 gives the full variable domain: DTGVSQNPRHKITKRGQNVTFRCDPISEHNRLYWYRQTLGQGPEFLTYFQNEAQLEKSRLLSDRFSAERPKGSFSTLEIQRTEQGDSAMYLCASSSDRKAFFGQGTRLTVV.

J is TRBJ1-6 and V is TRBV2, with 11 bases that match TRBD1. The ends lost 3 bases at V and 1 base at J; junction bases unmatched: 5. CDR3 length equals 18 residues. Germline CDR1 and CDR2: SNHLY and FYNNEI. CDR3 protein: CASSESDRGRSYNSPLHF. The CDR3 nucleotides are TGTGCCAGCAGTGAGTCGGACAGGGGGCGATCCTATAATTCACCCCTCCACTTT. Combining the CDR3 with reference TRBV2 and TRBJ1-6 gives the whole variable domain EPEVTQTPSHQVTQMGQEVILRCVPISNHLYFYWYRQILGQKVEFLVSFYNNEISEKSEIFDDQFSVERPDGSNFTLKIRSTKLEDSAMYFCASSESDRGRSYNSPLHFGNGTRLTVT.

This clone was seen a handful of times. The chain has TRBV6-1 and TRBJ1-2; D unclear. Trimming left V 1 base short and J 0 bases short, with 6 bases between. Germline values: CDR1 MNHNS, CDR2 SASEGT. The CDR3 length is 14 residues. This chain's CDR3 is CASSEDRTNYGYTF. The CDR3 DNA reads TGTGCCAGCAGTGAAGACAGAACTAACTATGGCTACACCTTC.

The chain is built from TRBV5-1 and TRBJ2-5, with a tentative D call TRBD1 (5 bases). The germline gives CDR1 SGHRS, CDR2 YFSETQ. The V end was cut by 4 bases, the J end by 4 bases, with 14 bases between. The CDR3 contains 14 residues. The CDR3 protein is CASSQGFALETQYF. The DNA for the CDR3 is TGCGCCAGCAGCCAGGGTTTCGCCTTAGAGACCCAGTACTTC. Filled out from reference TRBV5-1 and TRBJ2-5, the complete variable domain reads KAGVTQTPRYLIKTRGQQVTLSCSPISGHRSVSWYQQTPGQGLQFLFEYFSETQRNKGNFPGRFSGRQFSNSRSEMNVSTLELGDSALYLCASSQGFALETQYFGPGTRLLVL.

The J gene is TRBJ1-4, the V gene TRBV19; D is ambiguous. Trimming stripped 6 bases from V and 1 base from J, with 3 bases between. Germline CDR1 and CDR2: LNHDA and SQIVND (reference sequence). The CDR3 is 12 amino acids. CDR3 in amino acids: CASSRTNEKLFF. CDR3 sequence (DNA): TGTGCCAGTAGCAGAACTAATGAAAAACTGTTTTTT.

The V and J genes are TRBV18 and TRBJ1-1; D perhaps matches TRBD1 (5 bases). V dropped 8 bases and J dropped 0 bases, with 16 bases sitting between them. Germline-derived CDR1 and CDR2 are KGHSH and LQKENI. The CDR3 has 15 residues. CDR3 bases: TGTGCCAGCACCATCCCATCGACAGTGAACACTGAAGCTTTCTTT. Translating it yields CASTIPSTVNTEAFF.

The chain uses TRBV4-1 and TRBJ2-5; 8 nucleotides line up with TRBD2. Germline CDR1 and CDR2: MGHRA and YSYEKL. CDR3 length equals 15 residues. The V and J ends lost 1 base and 4 bases, in that order; junction bases with no gene match: 5. The CDR3 protein is CASSQVGTRVETQYF. DNA for the CDR3: TGCGCCAGCAGCCAAGTGGGGACTAGGGTAGAGACCCAGTACTTC.

The chain joins TRBV5-4 to TRBJ1-2; D is possibly TRBD1 (5 bases). The length of the CDR3 is 15 residues. Germline V lookup: CDR1 SGHNT, CDR2 YYREEE (reference sequence). V was pared by 1 base and J by 6 bases, with 16 bases between. The CDR3 nucleotides are TGTGCCAGCAGCTTGCAGGGCTTGAATCAGGATGGCTACACCTTC. Protein: CASSLQGLNQDGYTF.

CDR3 sequence (DNA): TGTGCCAGCAGGTCCACTCACCCCGGTGAAAAACTGTTTTTT. This codes for CASRSTHPGEKLFF. The chain has TRBV6-5 and TRBJ1-4; no reliable D call. Germline V gives CDR1 MNHEY, CDR2 SVGAGI. The CDR3 has 14 amino acids. V lost 6 bases, J lost 7 bases, and 15 bases lay in between.

This clone was counted between two and nine times. The rearrangement joins TRBV28 to TRBJ2-3, with TRBD1 as a possible D gene (6 bases). This CDR3 spans 16 amino acids. Germline CDR1 reads MDHEN; CDR2 reads SYDVKM. Trimming cost V 0 bases and J 0 bases, with 10 bases left between them. The CDR3 nucleotides are TGTGCCAGCAGTTTATGGGGGACAACTAGCACAGATACGCAGTATTTT. Its translation: CASSLWGTTSTDTQYF.

The chain joins TRBV11-1 to TRBJ1-5; D not resolved. V shed 3 bases and J shed 5 bases, with 8 bases lying between them. In germline, CDR1 is SGHAT, CDR2 FQDESV (reference sequence). The CDR3 covers 13 residues. The CDR3 loop is CASSLVEDQPQHF. The CDR3 DNA follows: TGTGCCAGCAGCTTGGTTGAGGATCAGCCCCAGCATTTT.

The chain couples TRBV20-1 to TRBJ1-5; 7 bases are a match to TRBD1. Germline CDR1 and CDR2: DFQATT and SNEGSKA (reference sequence). V lost 3 bases, J lost 4 bases, and 3 bases stayed unmatched. This CDR3 comprises 13 residues. The CDR3 DNA reads TGCAGTGCTAGTGCGACAGGGAATCAGCCCCAGCATTTT. Residues: CSASATGNQPQHF.

The rearrangement joins TRBV6-2 or TRBV6-3 to TRBJ2-1, with a tentative D call TRBD1 (6 bases). Germline CDR1 and CDR2: MNHEY and SVGEGT. The CDR3 contains 15 residues. Trimming left V 5 bases short and J 2 bases short, with 13 bases between. In DNA form, the CDR3 reads TGTGCCAGCAGTGAGGCGACAGGAACCTACAATGAGCAGTTCTTC. Protein: CASSEATGTYNEQFF.